This T cell receptor (beta chain) is drawn from a study of T-cell reconstitution after alpha-beta-depleted transplantation in children. CDR3 length: 13 amino acids. Germline trimming cut 5 bases from V and 15 bases from J; bases unmatched to any gene: 15. From germline, CDR1 is DFQATT and CDR2 SNEGSKA (reference sequence). The TCRbeta library was prepared with unique molecular identifiers. TCRdb used MiXCR to reprocess the PCR reads, holding one entry per CDR3 protein. This table holds 600,000 to 700,000 distinct CDR3 sequences, around a sixth found once. This clonotype was seen repeatedly, ten times or more.

The sequence was obtained from a human donor who donated a stem cell graft to a child with acute myeloid leukemia. The specimen comprised PBMCs from the stem cell graft donor, sampled from the stem cell graft. The rearrangement links TRBV20-1 to TRBJ1-4, with 7 bases lining up with TRBD1. This CDR3 is CSAVPGTDTGVFF. CDR3 sequence (DNA): TGCAGTGCTGTCCCCGGGACAGACACTGGGGTGTTTTTT.